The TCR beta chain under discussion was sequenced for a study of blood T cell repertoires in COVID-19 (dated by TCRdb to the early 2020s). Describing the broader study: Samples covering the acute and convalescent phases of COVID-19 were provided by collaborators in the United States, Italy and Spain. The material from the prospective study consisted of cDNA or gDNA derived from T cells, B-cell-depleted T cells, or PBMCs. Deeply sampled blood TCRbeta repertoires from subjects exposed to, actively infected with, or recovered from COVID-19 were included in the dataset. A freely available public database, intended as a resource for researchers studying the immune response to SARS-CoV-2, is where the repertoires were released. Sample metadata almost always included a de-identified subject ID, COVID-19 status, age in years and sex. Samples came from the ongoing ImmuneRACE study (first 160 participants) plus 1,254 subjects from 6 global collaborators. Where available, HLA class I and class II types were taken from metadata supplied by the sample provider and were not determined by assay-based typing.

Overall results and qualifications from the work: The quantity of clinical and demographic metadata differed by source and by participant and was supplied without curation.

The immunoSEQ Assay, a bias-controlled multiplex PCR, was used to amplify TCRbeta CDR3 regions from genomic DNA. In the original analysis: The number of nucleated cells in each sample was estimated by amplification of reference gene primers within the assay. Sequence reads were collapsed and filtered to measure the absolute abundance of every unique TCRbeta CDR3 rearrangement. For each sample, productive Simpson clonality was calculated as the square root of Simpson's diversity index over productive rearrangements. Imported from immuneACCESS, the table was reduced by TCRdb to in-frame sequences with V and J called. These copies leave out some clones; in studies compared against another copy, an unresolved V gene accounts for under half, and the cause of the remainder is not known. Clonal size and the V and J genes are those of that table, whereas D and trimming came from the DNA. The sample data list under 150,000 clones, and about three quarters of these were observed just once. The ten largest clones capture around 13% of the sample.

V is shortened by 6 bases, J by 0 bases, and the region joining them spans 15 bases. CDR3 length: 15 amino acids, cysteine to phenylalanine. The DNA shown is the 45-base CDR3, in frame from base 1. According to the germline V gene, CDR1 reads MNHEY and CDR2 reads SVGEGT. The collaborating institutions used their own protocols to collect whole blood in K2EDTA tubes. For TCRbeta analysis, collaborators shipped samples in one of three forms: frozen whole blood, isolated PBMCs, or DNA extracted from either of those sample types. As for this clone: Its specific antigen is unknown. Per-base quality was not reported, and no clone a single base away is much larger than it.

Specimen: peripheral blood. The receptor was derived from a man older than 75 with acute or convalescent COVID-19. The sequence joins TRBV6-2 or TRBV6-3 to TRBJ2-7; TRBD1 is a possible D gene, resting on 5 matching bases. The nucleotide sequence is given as TGTGCCAGCAGCCAAAGCTCAGGGAACTCCTACGAGCAGTACTTC. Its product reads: CASSQSSGNSYEQYF.